Listed here are 18 T cell receptor beta chains from one sample, sequenced in a study of metastatic and nonmetastatic thyroid tumors. TCRdb called clones again from the PCR reads with MiXCR. The sample lists roughly 28,000 clones; about a quarter were seen once. Thyroid surgery was performed in patients who had received no treatment beforehand. Source material: blood. These receptors came from a female donor with papillary thyroid cancer or a benign thyroid nodule (not recorded which). Some clones in this sample may be carry-over from other donors' samples.

Judged by abundance, this clone is medium-sized. The rearrangement uses TRBV12-3 or TRBV12-4 and TRBJ1-1; no definite D call. V lost 3 bases, J lost 0 bases, and 8 bases lay in between. The CDR3 loop spans 14 amino acids. The CDR3 is CASSFGVMNTEAFF. For the CDR3, the DNA is TGTGCCAGCAGTTTTGGGGTCATGAACACTGAAGCTTTCTTT.

This clone was detected ten times or more. The chain is built from TRBV11-2 and TRBJ2-2; 9 bases match TRBD1. J lost 6 bases, V lost 5 bases, and 1 base had no gene match. Germline values: CDR1 SGHAT, CDR2 FQNNGV. This CDR3 comprises 13 residues. The CDR3 DNA reads as TGTGCCAGCAGCAGACAGGGGGCCGGGGAGCTGTTTTTT. Translating it yields CASSRQGAGELFF.

CDR3 in DNA: TGTGCCAGTAGTATAGGGTCTAGGGTGGTCAATGAGCAGTTCTTC. Protein sequence: CASSIGSRVVNEQFF. The genes are TRBV19 and TRBJ2-1, with D uncertain. This CDR3 is built from 15 residues. The V end was cut by 1 base, the J end by 6 bases, with 13 bases between. The V gene's germline CDR1 is LNHDA and CDR2 SQIVND (reference sequence).

This clone is medium-sized by share. The chain is built from TRBV20-1 and TRBJ1-6; TRBD1 aligns across 8 bases. The V gene's germline CDR1 is DFQATT and CDR2 SNEGSKA (reference sequence). This CDR3 spans 15 amino acids. V shed 0 bases and J 9 bases; nucleotides not matched to a gene: 7. The CDR3 is CSARDIQGDPSPLHF. The CDR3 coding sequence is TGCAGTGCTAGAGATATACAGGGGGACCCTTCACCCCTCCACTTT.

The rearrangement uses TRBV4-2 and TRBJ1-6, with D hard to call. CDR1 LGHNA and CDR2 YNFKEQ come from the germline V gene. V was cut by 2 bases and J by 10 bases, with 9 bases left in between. The CDR3 extends over 13 amino acids. The CDR3 bases are TGTGCCAGCAGCCAAATATTTGGATCACCCCTCCACTTT. Residues: CASSQIFGSPLHF.

This clone is medium-sized in the sample. The gene calls are TRBV27 and TRBJ2-7; D is perhaps TRBD2 (5 bases). Trimming pared 5 bases from V and 2 bases from J, leaving 10 bases between. The CDR3 runs to 13 residues. CDR1 is MNHEY and CDR2 is SMNVEV in the germline V gene (reference sequence). CDR3 in amino acids: CASSPGLTYEQYF. CDR3 in DNA: TGTGCCAGCAGTCCCGGACTTACCTACGAGCAGTACTTC.

Turning to this clone: This CDR3 is missing its conserved last phenylalanine or tryptophan, likely due to a read error. Because the CDR3's place on the DNA is in doubt, the DNA is left out and the CDR3 is given as listed by TCRdb. This rearrangement joins TRBV28 to TRBJ1-1; whether TRBD1, the table's D call, matches the DNA was not checked. Ends included, the CDR3 has 11 residues. Germline CDR1 MDHEN, CDR2 SYDVKM. The CDR3 loop reads CASSTGNRDWI.

To note about this clone: At one of its ends the junction is not consistent with the germline gene, which may arise from a read error. This sequence joins TRBV5-8 and TRBJ2-7; possibly TRBD2 for D (6 bases). CDR1 is SGHTS, CDR2 YDEGEE, per germline. CDR3 length: 13 amino acids. The CDR3 sequence is CASSRQRGGEHYF. In nucleotides, the CDR3 is TGTGCCAGCAGCCGCCAAAGGGGAGGCGAGCATTACTTC.

A note on this clone: At one boundary the junction diverges from the germline segment, which might be a read error. This specimen includes other DNA sequences encoding the same CDR3. J is TRBJ2-2 and V is TRBV27; D gene unclear. Germline V gene lookup returns CDR1 MNHEY and CDR2 SMNVEV (reference sequence). The CDR3 consists of 16 residues. The DNA of the CDR3 is TGTGCCAGCAGTCCACTATCGGAGAGGAACACCGGTGAGCTGTTTTTT. It yields the protein CASSPLSERNTGELFF.

By share of the sample, this clone is large. This specimen includes other DNA sequences encoding the same CDR3. The chain is built from TRBV6-1 and TRBJ1-2; 7 bases are shared with TRBD1. CDR1 is MNHNS and CDR2 is SASEGT in the germline V gene. The CDR3 contains 15 residues. After removal of 5 bases from V and 7 bases from J, the junction contained 13 bases not matched to a gene. Written as DNA, the CDR3 is TGTGCCAGCAGTCCCGGCCCTGGACAGGTTGGTGGCTACACCTTC. It specifies CASSPGPGQVGGYTF.

In this sample, this clone turned up many times. The chain links TRBV19 to TRBJ1-1; D not certain. CDR3 length: 13 amino acids. Germline loops: CDR1 LNHDA, CDR2 SQIVND (reference sequence). The ends were cut back, 3 bases at V and 2 bases at J, with 7 bases in the middle. The CDR3 DNA reads TGTGCCAGTAGTATTACAGAAAACACTGAAGCTTTCTTT. Translating gives CASSITENTEAFF.

The chain carries TRBV11-3 and TRBJ1-1; D is unclear. Germline CDR1 is SGHNT and CDR2 is YENEEA. The germline V and J ends were trimmed by 5 bases and 4 bases, with 11 bases remaining between them. The CDR3 contains 13 residues. The CDR3 reads CASSPLRGTEAFF. In nucleotides, the CDR3 is TGTGCCAGCAGCCCCCTAAGAGGCACTGAAGCTTTCTTT.

By its share, this clone is medium-sized (0.01 to 0.1%). The chain carries TRBV30 and TRBJ1-5; D call uncertain. This CDR3 has 15 residues. CDR1 is GTSNPN, CDR2 SVGIG, per germline (reference sequence). Deletions cut 1 base from V and 0 bases from J, with 10 bases between. CDR3 residues: CAWSGGGPSNQPQHF. The CDR3 nucleotides read TGTGCCTGGAGTGGGGGAGGGCCTAGCAATCAGCCCCAGCATTTT.

In its sample, this clone was seen many times. The chain is built from TRBV20-1 and TRBJ1-6, with 10 bases fitting TRBD1. The CDR3 totals 15 residues. Germline assignment: CDR1 DFQATT and CDR2 SNEGSKA (reference sequence). V trimming: 6 bases; J trimming: 8 bases; junction bases outside the gene matches: 10. The CDR3 here is CSALKGGQGYSPLHF. The CDR3 DNA is TGCAGTGCCCTAAAGGGGGGACAGGGGTATTCACCCCTCCACTTT.

The genes are TRBV5-8 and TRBJ2-5; tentatively, D is TRBD1 (5 bases). The germline CDR1 and CDR2 sequences are SGHTS and YDEGEE. With 4 bases removed from V and 5 bases from J, the gap between germline ends came to 15 bases. CDR3 length: 14 residues. CDR3 in amino acids: CASSQGLGGETQYF. For the CDR3, the DNA is TGTGCCAGCAGCCAGGGCCTTGGTGGGGAGACCCAGTACTTC.

This clone is classed as medium-sized. The chain is built from TRBV27 and TRBJ1-2; D perhaps matches TRBD1 (6 bases). The CDR3 runs 15 residues. Germline CDR1 MNHEY, CDR2 SMNVEV (reference sequence). V lost 7 bases, J lost 4 bases, and 19 bases lay in between. CDR3 bases: TGTGCCAGCACTCCACCCCCTCCGGGGGCCTATGGCTACACCTTC. This codes for CASTPPPPGAYGYTF.

This clone has at least ten counts. The chain recombines TRBV5-8 with TRBJ1-2; a weak D match, TRBD1 (5 bases). CDR3 length: 16 residues. The V gene lost 0 bases and the J gene lost 0 bases, with 12 bases spanning the gap. In germline, CDR1 is SGHTS, CDR2 YDEGEE. The CDR3 DNA reads TGTGCCAGCAGCTTGGTGACGGGGGTGACTAACTATGGCTACACCTTC. Its protein product is CASSLVTGVTNYGYTF. Full variable domain (outside the CDR3, taken from reference TRBV5-8 and TRBJ1-2): EAGVTQSPTHLIKTRGQQATLRCSPISGHTSVYWYQQALGLGLQFLLWYDEGEERNRGNFPPRFSGRQFPNYSSELNVNALELEDSALYLCASSLVTGVTNYGYTFGSGTRLTVV.

The chain recombines TRBV4-2 with TRBJ1-5; no reliable D call. The V end lost 10 bases, the J end lost 2 bases, and 18 bases lay between the germline ends. CDR3 size: 15 residues. The germline gives CDR1 LGHNA, CDR2 YNFKEQ. Here the CDR3 reads CAIRTYDGGNQPQHF. The CDR3 DNA reads TGTGCCATCAGAACTTACGATGGCGGCAATCAGCCCCAGCATTTT.